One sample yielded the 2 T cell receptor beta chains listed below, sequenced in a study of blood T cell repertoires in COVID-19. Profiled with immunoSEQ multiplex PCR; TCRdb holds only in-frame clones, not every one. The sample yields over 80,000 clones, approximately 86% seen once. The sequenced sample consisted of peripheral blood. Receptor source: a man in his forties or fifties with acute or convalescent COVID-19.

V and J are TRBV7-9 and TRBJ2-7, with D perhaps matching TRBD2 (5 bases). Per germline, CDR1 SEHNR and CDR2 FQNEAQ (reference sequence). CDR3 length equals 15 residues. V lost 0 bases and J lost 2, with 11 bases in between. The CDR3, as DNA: TGTGCCAGCAGCTTAGCTGAGGGTGGACCCTACGAGCAGTACTTC. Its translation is CASSLAEGGPYEQYF.

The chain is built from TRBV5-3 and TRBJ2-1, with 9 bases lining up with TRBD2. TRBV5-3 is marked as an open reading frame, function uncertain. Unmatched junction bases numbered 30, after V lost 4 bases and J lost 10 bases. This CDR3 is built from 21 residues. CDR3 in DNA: TGTGCCAGAAGCCCCTATTCCGGGACAGACTGTACGGGACTAGCTCCTTACGAGCAGTTCTTC. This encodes CARSPYSGTDCTGLAPYEQFF.